The 21 T cell receptor beta chains given below trace back to one sample, sequenced in a study of breast tumors, draining lymph nodes, adjacent tissues. Breast cancer patients provided tissue from their axillary draining lymph nodes. TCRdb analysed the multiplex PCR reads with MiXCR anew, one entry per CDR3 protein. The top ten hold around 1.1% of the sample, which has approximately 300,000 distinct CDR3 sequences, 30% to 35% seen once. Sequenced: axillary lymph node tissue. All receptors derive from a female donor with breast cancer. Some clones in this sample may be carry-over from other donors' samples.

Comment on this clonotype: Since a much larger clone is just one base distant, this may be a read error. The CDR3 protein is CASSPTTTGMGTQYF. CDR3 coding DNA: TGCGCCAGCAGCCCCACGACTACCGGGATGGGGACCCAGTACTTC. The V and J genes are TRBV5-1 and TRBJ2-5; possible D gene TRBD2, 5 bases. Trimming left V 4 bases short and J 7 bases short, with 20 bases between. This CDR3 has 15 residues. Germline V gene lookup returns CDR1 SGHRS and CDR2 YFSETQ.

This clonotype was recorded many times. This chain's CDR3 is CASSQGVDSNQPQHF. CDR3 coding DNA: TGCGCCAGCAGCCAAGGGGTAGATAGCAATCAGCCCCAGCATTTT. The chain carries TRBV4-1 and TRBJ1-5; D unclear. The V end was cut by 1 base, the J end by 0 bases, with 7 bases between. The CDR3 consists of 15 residues. Germline CDR1 and CDR2: MGHRA and YSYEKL.

With regard to this clonotype: A much larger clone lies one base from this, so it may be a read error. The chain uses TRBV9 and TRBJ2-7; 10 bases fit TRBD1. Trimming at V came to 0 bases and at J to 6 bases, leaving 12 bases not matched to a gene. This CDR3 contains 17 residues. CDR1 is SGDLS, CDR2 YYNGEE, per germline. This chain's CDR3 is CASSVAGTGVNLSEQYF. DNA for the CDR3: TGTGCCAGCAGCGTAGCCGGGACAGGGGTAAATCTCTCCGAGCAGTACTTC. Complete variable domain (other parts from reference TRBV9 and TRBJ2-7): DSGVTQTPKHLITATGQRVTLRCSPRSGDLSVYWYQQSLDQGLQFLIQYYNGEERAKGNILERFSAQQFPDLHSELNLSSLELGDSALYFCASSVAGTGVNLSEQYFGPGTRLTVT.

There are many counts of this clonotype. The CDR3 DNA sequence: TGCGCCAGCAGCCAAGATCAAGGACCTAACTATGGCTACACCTTC. Translation: CASSQDQGPNYGYTF. The V gene is TRBV4-1, the J gene TRBJ1-2; D is uncertain. This CDR3 contains 15 residues. Trimming shortened V by 0 bases and J by 0 bases, and 8 bases separated the two germline ends. In germline, CDR1 is MGHRA, CDR2 YSYEKL.

The chain combines TRBV20-1 with TRBJ1-2, with D possibly matching TRBD1 (5 bases). CDR1 is DFQATT and CDR2 is SNEGSKA in the germline V gene (reference sequence). V shed 1 base and J shed 6 bases, with 9 bases lying between them. The CDR3 has 12 amino acids. The CDR3 nucleotides read TGCAGTGCTAGAGGGGGGGGAGATGGCTACACCTTC. Protein: CSARGGGDGYTF.

This clonotype was seen repeatedly, ten times or more. This sequence joins TRBV7-9 and TRBJ2-6; D gene ambiguous. V dropped 4 bases and J dropped 0 bases, with 10 bases sitting between them. The CDR3 length is 16 residues. Per germline, CDR1 SEHNR and CDR2 FQNEAQ (reference sequence). The CDR3 spells CASSSDKYSGANVLTF. The CDR3 DNA reads as TGTGCCAGCAGCTCAGACAAATACTCTGGGGCCAACGTCCTGACTTTC.

This clonotype was recorded many times. V usage is TRBV19 and J usage is TRBJ2-3; 8 bases line up with TRBD2. The CDR3 consists of 15 residues. Trimming removed 5 bases from V and 2 bases from J; junction bases left unmatched: 6. CDR1 and CDR2 (germline): LNHDA, SQIVND (reference sequence). CDR3 in DNA: TGTGCCAGTAGTCCACTAGCGGCTATCACAGATACGCAGTATTTT. Translating gives CASSPLAAITDTQYF.

At least ten counts were recorded for this clonotype. The rearrangement uses TRBV7-6 and TRBJ2-1, with D perhaps matching TRBD1 (6 bases). The CDR3 runs 15 residues. Germline V CDR1 and CDR2: SGHVS, FNYEAQ. V gave up 2 bases and J gave up 2 bases, with 10 bases separating them. The DNA for the CDR3 is TGTGCCAGCAGCTTACAACAGGGACCCTACAATGAGCAGTTCTTC. Its translation: CASSLQQGPYNEQFF.

A note on this clonotype: A much larger clone lies a single base off, so this may be a read error. This chain links TRBV9 with TRBJ2-5; 7 positions match TRBD2. This CDR3 spans 14 amino acids. Germline V lookup: CDR1 SGDLS, CDR2 YYNGEE. In DNA form, the CDR3 reads TGTGCCAGCAGCGTATCCGGGACTAAAGAGACCCAGTCCTTC. Its translation is CASSVSGTKETQSF.

This clonotype was observed at least ten times. This chain connects TRBV5-6 to TRBJ1-2, with D perhaps matching TRBD1 (5 bases). This CDR3 is 13 amino acids long. V gave up 3 bases and J gave up 3 bases, with 9 bases separating them. The germline V gene has CDR1 SGHDT and CDR2 YYEEEE. The CDR3: CASSSGTYYGYTF. As DNA, the CDR3 is TGTGCCAGCAGCTCGGGGACGTACTATGGCTACACCTTC. The variable domain in full, with the rest retrieved from reference TRBV5-6 and TRBJ1-2, is DAGVTQSPTHLIKTRGQQVTLRCSPKSGHDTVSWYQQALGQGPQFIFQYYEEEERQRGNFPDRFSGHQFPNYSSELNVNALLLGDSALYLCASSSGTYYGYTFGSGTRLTVV.

For this clonotype: Just one base apart from a much larger clone, this may be a read error. V and J are TRBV6-1 and TRBJ2-3; 8 bases agree with TRBD2. The CDR3 runs to 15 residues. Germline values: CDR1 MNHNS, CDR2 SASEGT. CDR3 residues: CGSSVIGRAPDTQYF. In nucleotides, the CDR3 is TGTGGCAGCAGTGTTATCGGGAGGGCCCCAGATACGCAGTATTTT.

In its sample, this clonotype was seen many times. The CDR3 DNA reads TGTGCCAGCAGCTTGTGGACAGGGGATCAGCCCCAGCATTTT. Amino acids: CASSLWTGDQPQHF. The J gene is TRBJ1-5, the V gene TRBV5-8; TRBD1 agrees at 9 bases. Germline V gives CDR1 SGHTS, CDR2 YDEGEE. Trimming cost V 1 base and J 5 bases; bases outside gene matches: 1. The CDR3 is made up of 14 amino acids.

This clonotype was seen many times. CDR3 in amino acids: CASSLDSSTDTQYF. The CDR3 DNA sequence: TGCGCCAGCAGCTTGGACAGCAGCACAGATACGCAGTATTTT. This sequence joins TRBV5-1 and TRBJ2-3; unclear D gene. The CDR3 extends over 14 amino acids. Germline lookup yields CDR1 SGHRS and CDR2 YFSETQ. V was shortened by 0 bases and J by 0 bases, with 5 bases between the two germline ends.

This clonotype was counted between two and nine times. The chain employs TRBV5-6 and TRBJ1-5, with D hard to call. Germline values: CDR1 SGHDT, CDR2 YYEEEE. This CDR3 has 16 amino acids. Trimming pared 4 bases from V and 4 bases from J, leaving 18 bases between. CDR3 region: CASSLGRSASNQPQHF. For the CDR3, the DNA is TGTGCCAGCAGCCTTGGGAGGAGCGCGTCGAATCAGCCCCAGCATTTT.

On this clonotype: A much bigger clone sits one base away, suggesting this may be a read error. J is TRBJ2-5 and V is TRBV11-3; D is perhaps TRBD2 (6 bases). Trimming pared 0 bases from V and 4 bases from J, leaving 15 bases between. In germline, CDR1 is SGHNT, CDR2 YENEEA. The CDR3 runs to 16 residues. CDR3 region: CASSLDQGRAGETQYF. CDR3 DNA: TGTGCCAGCAGCTTAGATCAGGGACGAGCGGGAGAGACCCAGTACTTC.

In regard to this clonotype: A much larger clone sits a single nucleotide away, making a read error possible. The chain is built from TRBV5-4 and TRBJ2-1; perhaps TRBD2 as D (6 bases). CDR1 is SGHNT, CDR2 YYREEE, per germline (reference sequence). CDR3 length: 16 amino acids. Between the trimmed V and J ends, which lost 7 bases and 6 bases, there was a span of 23 bases. As DNA, the CDR3 is TGTGCCAGCCGCTCGGAGCCGGGACTCCGGCGCAATGAGCAGTTCTTC. Its translation: CASRSEPGLRRNEQFF.

In regard to this clonotype: No conserved phenylalanine or tryptophan is present at the end of the CDR3, so a read error is the likely explanation. The CDR3 sequence: CSVEMGFGRGGGYTL. CDR3 bases: TGCAGCGTTGAAATGGGATTTGGGCGGGGGGGTGGCTACACCCTC. The V call is TRBV29-1, the J call TRBJ1-2, with D perhaps TRBD1 (5 bases). The CDR3 consists of 15 residues. From germline, CDR1 is SQVTM and CDR2 ANQGSEA. Trimming removed 2 bases at V and 7 bases at J, with 20 bases between.

Ten or more counts support this clonotype. This chain links TRBV10-2 with TRBJ2-7; 8 bases fit TRBD1. The trim removed 7 bases at V and 5 bases at J, leaving 7 bases unmatched. Germline V CDR1 and CDR2: WSHSY, SAAADI. CDR3 length: 13 residues. The CDR3 spells CASNRQGTHEQYF. In DNA form, the CDR3 reads TGCGCCAGCAATCGACAGGGGACCCACGAGCAGTACTTC.

Many counts were recorded for this clonotype. The rearrangement links TRBV7-8 to TRBJ2-7, with 8 bases fitting TRBD1. The CDR3 totals 15 residues. The germline gives CDR1 SGHVS, CDR2 FQNEAQ. Germline trimming cut 5 bases from V and 5 bases from J; bases unmatched to any gene: 11. CDR3: CASSARTGFADEQYF. CDR3 nucleotide sequence: TGTGCCAGCAGCGCCCGGACAGGGTTTGCGGACGAGCAGTACTTC.

This clonotype was observed a handful of times. This clone may be a read error of a much larger clone one base away. The chain couples TRBV20-1 to TRBJ2-1; 12 positions match TRBD2. Germline CDR1 reads DFQATT; CDR2 reads SNEGSKA (reference sequence). This CDR3 is 14 amino acids long. The CDR3 here is CSAGLAGFYTEQFF. CDR3 bases: TGCAGTGCTGGACTAGCGGGATTCTACACTGAGCAGTTCTTC.

This clonotype was found many times. The V gene is TRBV20-1, the J gene TRBJ2-3; 8 bases map to TRBD2. CDR1 is DFQATT, CDR2 SNEGSKA, per germline (reference sequence). The trim removed 5 bases at V and 0 bases at J, leaving 7 bases unmatched. There are 15 residues in the CDR3. In DNA form, the CDR3 reads TGCAGTGCTGGGCCCGGGACTAGAAGCACAGATACGCAGTATTTT. Amino acids: CSAGPGTRSTDTQYF.